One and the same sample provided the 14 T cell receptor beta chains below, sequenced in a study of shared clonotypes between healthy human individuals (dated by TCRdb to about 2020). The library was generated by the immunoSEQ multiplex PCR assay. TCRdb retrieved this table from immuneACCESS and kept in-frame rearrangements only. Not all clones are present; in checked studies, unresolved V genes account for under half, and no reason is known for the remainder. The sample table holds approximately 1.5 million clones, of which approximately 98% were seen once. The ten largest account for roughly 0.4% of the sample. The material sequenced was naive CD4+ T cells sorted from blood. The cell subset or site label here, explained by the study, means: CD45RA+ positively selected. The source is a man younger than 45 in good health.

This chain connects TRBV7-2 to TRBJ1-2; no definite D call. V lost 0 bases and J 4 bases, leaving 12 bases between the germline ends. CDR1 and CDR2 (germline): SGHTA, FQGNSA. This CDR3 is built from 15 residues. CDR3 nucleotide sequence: TGTGCCAGCAGCTTAGCCTTGGGGAGCCCCTATGGCTACACCTTC. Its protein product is CASSLALGSPYGYTF.

The CDR3 spells CASSLAGGQNTEAFF. The CDR3 DNA follows: TGTGCCAGCAGCTTAGCGGGCGGGCAGAACACTGAAGCTTTCTTT. The chain carries TRBV7-2 and TRBJ1-1; D not resolved. Germline V lookup: CDR1 SGHTA, CDR2 FQGNSA. V lost 0 bases and J lost 1, with 9 bases in between. The CDR3 runs to 15 residues.

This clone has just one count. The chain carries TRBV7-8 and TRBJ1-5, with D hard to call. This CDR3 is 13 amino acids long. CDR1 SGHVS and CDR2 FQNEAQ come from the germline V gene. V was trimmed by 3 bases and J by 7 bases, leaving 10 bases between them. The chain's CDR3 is CASSFGQGQPQHF. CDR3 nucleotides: TGTGCCAGCAGCTTCGGGCAAGGCCAGCCCCAGCATTTT.

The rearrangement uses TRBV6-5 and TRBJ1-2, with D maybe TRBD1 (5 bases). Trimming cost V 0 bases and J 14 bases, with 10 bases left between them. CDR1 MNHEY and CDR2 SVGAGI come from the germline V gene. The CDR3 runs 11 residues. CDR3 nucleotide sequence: TGTGCCAGCAGTTACTCCGACAGCCTAACCTTC. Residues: CASSYSDSLTF.

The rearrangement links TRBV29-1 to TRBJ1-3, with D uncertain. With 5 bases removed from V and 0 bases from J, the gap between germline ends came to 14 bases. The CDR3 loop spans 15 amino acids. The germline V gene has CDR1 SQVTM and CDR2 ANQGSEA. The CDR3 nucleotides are TGCAGCGTTCGAGATCACAAACGCTCTGGAAACACCATATATTTT. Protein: CSVRDHKRSGNTIYF.

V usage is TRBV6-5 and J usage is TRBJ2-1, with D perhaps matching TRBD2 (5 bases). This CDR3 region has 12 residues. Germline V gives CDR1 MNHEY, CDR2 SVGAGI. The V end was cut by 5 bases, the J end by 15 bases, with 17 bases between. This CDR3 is CASSPLWERPFF. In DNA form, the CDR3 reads TGTGCCAGCAGTCCGTTGTGGGAGCGGCCGTTCTTC.

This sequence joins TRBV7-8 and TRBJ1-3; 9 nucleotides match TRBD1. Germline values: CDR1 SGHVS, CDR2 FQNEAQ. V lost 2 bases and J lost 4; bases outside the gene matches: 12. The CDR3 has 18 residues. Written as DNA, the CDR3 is TGTGCCAGCAGCTTAACAGCCAACAGGGGGCTATCGGGAAACACCATATATTTT. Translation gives CASSLTANRGLSGNTIYF.

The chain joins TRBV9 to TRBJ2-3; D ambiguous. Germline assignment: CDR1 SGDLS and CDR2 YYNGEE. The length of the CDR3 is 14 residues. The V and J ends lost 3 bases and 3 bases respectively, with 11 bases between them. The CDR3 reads CASSALGETDTQYF. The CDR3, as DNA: TGTGCCAGCAGCGCCCTTGGGGAAACAGATACGCAGTATTTT.

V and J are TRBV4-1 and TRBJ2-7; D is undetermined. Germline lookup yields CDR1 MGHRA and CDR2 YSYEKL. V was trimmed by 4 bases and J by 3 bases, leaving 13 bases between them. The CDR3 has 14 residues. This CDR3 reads CASSPTTGNYEQYF. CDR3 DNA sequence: TGCGCCAGCAGCCCAACGACTGGGAACTACGAGCAGTACTTC.

Here the CDR3 reads CASSSLARTDTQYF. The CDR3 DNA is TGTGCCAGCAGCTCCCTGGCCCGCACAGATACGCAGTATTTT. The gene calls are TRBV13 and TRBJ2-3; D remains unclear. The V and J ends lost 4 bases and 1 base respectively, with 9 bases between them. The CDR3 length is 14 residues. Germline V gene lookup returns CDR1 PRHDT and CDR2 FYEKMQ (reference sequence).

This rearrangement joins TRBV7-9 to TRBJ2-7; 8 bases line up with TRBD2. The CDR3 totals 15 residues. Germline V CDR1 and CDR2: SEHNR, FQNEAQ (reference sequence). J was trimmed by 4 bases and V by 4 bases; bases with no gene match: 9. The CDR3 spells CASSSRPTSAYEQYF. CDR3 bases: TGTGCCAGCAGCTCTCGCCCGACTAGCGCGTACGAGCAGTACTTC.

The CDR3 loop is CASSLAGNEQYF. Written as DNA, the CDR3 is TGTGCCAGCAGTTTAGCGGGAAACGAGCAGTACTTC. The chain combines TRBV28 with TRBJ2-7, with D perhaps matching TRBD2 (6 bases). Trimming removed 2 bases at V and 5 bases at J, with 7 bases between. This CDR3 spans 12 amino acids. In germline, CDR1 is MDHEN, CDR2 SYDVKM.

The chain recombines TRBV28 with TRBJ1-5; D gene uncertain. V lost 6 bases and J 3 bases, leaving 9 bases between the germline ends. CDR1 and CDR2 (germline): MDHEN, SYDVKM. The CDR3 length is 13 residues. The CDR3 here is CASRGRYNQPQHF. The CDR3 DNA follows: TGTGCCAGCAGGGGGAGATACAATCAGCCCCAGCATTTT.

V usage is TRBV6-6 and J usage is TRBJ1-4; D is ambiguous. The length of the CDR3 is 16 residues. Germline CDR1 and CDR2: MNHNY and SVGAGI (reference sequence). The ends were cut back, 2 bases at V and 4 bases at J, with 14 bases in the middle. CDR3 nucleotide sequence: TGTGCCAGCAGTTACGGGGTGGGTCTCCTTAATGAAAAACTGTTTTTT. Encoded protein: CASSYGVGLLNEKLFF.